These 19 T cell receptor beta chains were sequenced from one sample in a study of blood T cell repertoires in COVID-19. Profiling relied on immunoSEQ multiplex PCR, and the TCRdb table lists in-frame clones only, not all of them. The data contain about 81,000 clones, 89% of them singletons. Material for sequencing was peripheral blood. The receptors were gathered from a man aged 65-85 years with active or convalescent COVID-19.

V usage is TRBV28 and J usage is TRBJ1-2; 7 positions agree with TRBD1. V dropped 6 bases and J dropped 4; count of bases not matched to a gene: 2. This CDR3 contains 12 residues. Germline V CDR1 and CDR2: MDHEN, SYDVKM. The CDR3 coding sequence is TGTGCCAGCAGCTGGACAGGCTATGGCTACACCTTC. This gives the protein CASSWTGYGYTF.

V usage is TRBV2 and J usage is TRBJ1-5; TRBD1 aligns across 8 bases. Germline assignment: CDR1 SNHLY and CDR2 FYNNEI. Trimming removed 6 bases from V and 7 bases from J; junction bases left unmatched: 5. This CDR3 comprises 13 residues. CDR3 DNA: TGTGCCAGCAGCCGGACAGGGTTACAGCCCCAGCATTTT. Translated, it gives CASSRTGLQPQHF.

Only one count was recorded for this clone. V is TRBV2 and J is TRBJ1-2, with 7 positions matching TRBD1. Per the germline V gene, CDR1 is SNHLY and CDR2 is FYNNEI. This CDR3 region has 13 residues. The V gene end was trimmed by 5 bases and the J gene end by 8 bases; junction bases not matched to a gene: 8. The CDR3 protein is CASSRDSGPGYTF. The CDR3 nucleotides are TGTGCCAGCAGTAGGGACAGCGGGCCAGGCTACACCTTC.

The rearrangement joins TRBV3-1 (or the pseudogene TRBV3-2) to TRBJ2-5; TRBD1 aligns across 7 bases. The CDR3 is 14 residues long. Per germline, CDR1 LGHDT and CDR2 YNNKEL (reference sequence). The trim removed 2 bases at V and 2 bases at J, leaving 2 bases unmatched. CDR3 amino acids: CASSQSRGQETQYF. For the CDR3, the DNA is TGTGCCAGCAGCCAAAGCAGGGGGCAAGAGACCCAGTACTTC.

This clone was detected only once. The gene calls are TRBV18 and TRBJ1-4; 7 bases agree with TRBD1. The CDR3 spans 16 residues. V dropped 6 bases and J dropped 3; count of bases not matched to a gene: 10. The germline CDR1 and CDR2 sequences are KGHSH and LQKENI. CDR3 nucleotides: TGTGCCAGCTCGCCGCGAATGACAGGGCCTAATGAAAAACTGTTTTTT. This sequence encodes CASSPRMTGPNEKLFF.

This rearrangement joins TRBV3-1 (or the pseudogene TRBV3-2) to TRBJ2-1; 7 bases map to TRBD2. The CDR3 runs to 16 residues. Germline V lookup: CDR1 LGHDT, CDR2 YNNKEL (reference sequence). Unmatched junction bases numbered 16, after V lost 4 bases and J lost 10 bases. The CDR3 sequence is CASSRLASGDKREQFF. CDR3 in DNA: TGTGCCAGCAGCCGATTAGCTAGCGGCGACAAGAGAGAGCAGTTCTTC.

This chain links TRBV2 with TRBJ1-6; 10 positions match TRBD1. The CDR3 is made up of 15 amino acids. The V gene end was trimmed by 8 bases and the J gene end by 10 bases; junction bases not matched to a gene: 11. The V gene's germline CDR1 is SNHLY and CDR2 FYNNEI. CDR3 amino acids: CASGRDRGPYSPLHF. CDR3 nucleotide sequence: TGTGCCAGCGGCCGGGACAGGGGCCCCTACTCACCCCTCCACTTT.

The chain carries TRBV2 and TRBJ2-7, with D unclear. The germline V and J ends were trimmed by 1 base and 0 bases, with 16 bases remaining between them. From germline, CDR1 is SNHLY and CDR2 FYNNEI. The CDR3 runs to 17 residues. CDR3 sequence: CASSEGRYGDDSYEQYF. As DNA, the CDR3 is TGTGCCAGCAGTGAAGGTCGTTACGGAGACGACTCCTACGAGCAGTACTTC.

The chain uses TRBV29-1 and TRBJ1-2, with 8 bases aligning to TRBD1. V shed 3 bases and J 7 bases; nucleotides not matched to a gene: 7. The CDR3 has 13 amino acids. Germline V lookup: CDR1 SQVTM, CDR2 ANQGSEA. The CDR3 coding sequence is TGCAGCGTTGACGGTCAGGGGGCGCGTGGCTACACCTTC. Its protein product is CSVDGQGARGYTF. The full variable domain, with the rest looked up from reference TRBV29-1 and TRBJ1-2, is SAVISQKPSRDICQRGTSLTIQCQVDSQVTMMFWYRQQPGQSLTLIATANQGSEATYESGFVIDKFPISRPNLTFSTLTVSNMSPEDSSIYLCSVDGQGARGYTFGSGTRLTVV.

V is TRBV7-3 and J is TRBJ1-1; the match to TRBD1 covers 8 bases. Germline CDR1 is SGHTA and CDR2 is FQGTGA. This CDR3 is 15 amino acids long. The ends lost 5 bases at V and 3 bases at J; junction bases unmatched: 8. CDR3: CASSPQGARDTEAFF. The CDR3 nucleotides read TGTGCCAGCAGCCCGCAGGGGGCGCGGGACACTGAAGCTTTCTTT.

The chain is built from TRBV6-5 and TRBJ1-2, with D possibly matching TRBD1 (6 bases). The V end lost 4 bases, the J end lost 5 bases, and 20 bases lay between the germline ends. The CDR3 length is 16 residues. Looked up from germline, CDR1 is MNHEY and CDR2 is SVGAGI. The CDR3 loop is CASSSLQGARGYGYTF. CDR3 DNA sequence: TGTGCCAGCAGTTCCTTACAGGGCGCCAGGGGATATGGCTACACCTTC.

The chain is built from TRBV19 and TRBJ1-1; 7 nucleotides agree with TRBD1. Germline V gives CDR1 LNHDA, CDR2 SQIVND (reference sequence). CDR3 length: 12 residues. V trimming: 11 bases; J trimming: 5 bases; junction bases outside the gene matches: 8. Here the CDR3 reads CAASQGVTEAFF. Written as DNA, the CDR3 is TGTGCCGCCTCGCAGGGGGTGACTGAAGCTTTCTTT.

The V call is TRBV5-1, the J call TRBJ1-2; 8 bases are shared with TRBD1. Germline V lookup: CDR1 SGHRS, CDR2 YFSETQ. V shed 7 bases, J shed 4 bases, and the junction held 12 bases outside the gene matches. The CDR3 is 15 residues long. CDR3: CASYQNPGTGYGYTF. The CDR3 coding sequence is TGCGCCAGCTATCAAAACCCCGGGACAGGCTATGGCTACACCTTC.

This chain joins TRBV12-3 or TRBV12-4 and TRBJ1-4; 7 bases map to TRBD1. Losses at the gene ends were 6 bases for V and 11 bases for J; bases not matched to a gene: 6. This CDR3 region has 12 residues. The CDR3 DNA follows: TGTGCCAGCAGAGATGACAGGGTCAAACTGTTTTTT. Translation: CASRDDRVKLFF.

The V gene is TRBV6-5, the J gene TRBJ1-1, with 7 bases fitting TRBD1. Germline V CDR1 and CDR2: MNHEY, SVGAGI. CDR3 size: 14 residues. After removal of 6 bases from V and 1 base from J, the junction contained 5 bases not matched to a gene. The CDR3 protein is CASSSRGQNTEAFF. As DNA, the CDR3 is TGTGCCAGCAGCTCGAGGGGGCAGAACACTGAAGCTTTCTTT.

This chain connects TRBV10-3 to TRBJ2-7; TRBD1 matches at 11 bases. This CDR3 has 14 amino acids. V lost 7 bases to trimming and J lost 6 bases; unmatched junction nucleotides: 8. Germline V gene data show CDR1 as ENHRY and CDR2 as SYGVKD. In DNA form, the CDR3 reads TGTGCCATCACCCCAGGGGGACAGGGGGGCGAGCAGTACTTC. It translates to CAITPGGQGGEQYF.

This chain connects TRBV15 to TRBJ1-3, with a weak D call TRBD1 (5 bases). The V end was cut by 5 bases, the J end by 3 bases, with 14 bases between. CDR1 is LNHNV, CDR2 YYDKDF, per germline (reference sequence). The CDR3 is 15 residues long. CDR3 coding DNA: TGTGCCACCAGCCCTCGCAGGGCATATGGAAACACCATATATTTT. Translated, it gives CATSPRRAYGNTIYF. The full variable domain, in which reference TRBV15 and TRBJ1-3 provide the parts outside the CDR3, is DAMVIQNPRYQVTQFGKPVTLSCSQTLNHNVMYWYQQKSSQAPKLLFHYYDKDFNNEADTPDNFQSRRPNTSFCFLDIRSPGLGDTAMYLCATSPRRAYGNTIYFGEGSWLTVV.

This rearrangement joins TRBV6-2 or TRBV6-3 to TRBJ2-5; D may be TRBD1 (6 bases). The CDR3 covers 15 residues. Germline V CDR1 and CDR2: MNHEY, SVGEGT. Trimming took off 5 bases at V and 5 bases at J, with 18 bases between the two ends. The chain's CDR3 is CASSSRDIVWETQYF. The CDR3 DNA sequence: TGTGCCAGCAGTAGCCGGGACATTGTTTGGGAGACCCAGTACTTC.

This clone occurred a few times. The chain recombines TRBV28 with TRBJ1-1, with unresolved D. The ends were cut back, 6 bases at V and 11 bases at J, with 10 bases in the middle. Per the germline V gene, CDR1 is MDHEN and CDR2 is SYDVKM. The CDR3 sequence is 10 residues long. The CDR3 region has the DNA TGTGCCAGCAGCCGATGGCAGGCTTTCTTT. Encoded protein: CASSRWQAFF.